This T cell receptor beta chain appears in the sequencing data of a study of blood T cells in healthy people across ages. General study points: Diversity of TCR beta per million T cells declined in a roughly linear way with age.

In its sample, this clonotype was seen once. Its antigen is currently unknown. At one of its ends the junction is not consistent with the germline gene, which may arise from a read error. PBMCs, at least 7 million per sample, were isolated. For the second PCR, which ran for 7 to 11 cycles, a sample-barcoded 5' primer and a J-beta primer mix were used. TCRdb passed the 5' RACE reads through MiXCR, listing each CDR3 protein once. The sample records about 760,000 distinct CDR3 sequences, just under 25% being singletons. CDR1 is DFQATT, CDR2 SNEGSKA, per germline (reference sequence). The CDR3 runs 9 residues. This sample also appeared in a second study, on T cells of mothers and their children. That study adds: A few healthy Caucasian mothers, along with their six children, were the donors.

V and J are TRBV20-1 and TRBJ2-5, with D hard to call. The sequenced sample was blood. The sequence was collected from a boy between 10 and 17 years old in good health. In DNA form, the CDR3 reads TGCAGTGCGGGCGAGACCCAGTGCTTC. Its translation is CSAGETQCF.